The 14 T cell receptor beta chains presented below share a single source sample, sequenced in a study of blood T cell repertoires in COVID-19. Measured with immunoSEQ multiplex PCR; TCRdb has only the in-frame clones, and not every one. Of some 240,000 clones in the sample, about nine tenths were seen once. The sequenced sample was peripheral blood. The source is a man aged 60 to 69 who had recovered from COVID-19.

V usage is TRBV4-1 and J usage is TRBJ2-3; the D gene is possibly TRBD2 (6 bases). This CDR3 has 13 amino acids. Germline V gene sequence: CDR1 MGHRA, CDR2 YSYEKL. V gave up 0 bases and J gave up 9 bases, with 10 bases separating them. CDR3 protein: CASSQDLRETQYF. The CDR3 nucleotides read TGCGCCAGCAGCCAAGATCTACGGGAGACGCAGTATTTT.

The chain links TRBV19 to TRBJ1-3; no definite D call. The V end was cut by 2 bases, the J end by 2 bases, with 10 bases between. The CDR3 loop spans 15 amino acids. In germline, CDR1 is LNHDA, CDR2 SQIVND (reference sequence). CDR3 region: CASSISGAAGNTIYF. DNA for the CDR3: TGTGCCAGTAGTATAAGTGGAGCTGCTGGAAACACCATATATTTT.

The chain uses TRBV5-4 and TRBJ2-1, with D possibly TRBD1 on 5 matching bases. This CDR3 contains 15 residues. Germline CDR1 reads SGHNT; CDR2 reads YYREEE (reference sequence). V lost 6 bases, J lost 2 bases, and 15 bases lay in between. CDR3 sequence: CASIADQGPYNEQFF. CDR3 DNA sequence: TGTGCCAGCATCGCGGATCAGGGCCCCTACAATGAGCAGTTCTTC.

The chain uses TRBV6-4 and TRBJ1-5, with unresolved D. Germline V CDR1 and CDR2: MRHNA, SNTAGT. There are 16 residues in the CDR3. The ends were cut back, 4 bases at V and 1 base at J, with 14 bases in the middle. CDR3 in amino acids: CASSAPTGASNQPQHF. CDR3 nucleotides: TGTGCCAGCAGTGCCCCTACGGGAGCCAGCAATCAGCCCCAGCATTTT.

The chain links TRBV25-1 to TRBJ1-6; 7 nucleotides agree with TRBD1. Germline-derived CDR1 and CDR2 are MGHDK and SYGVNS. The length of the CDR3 is 14 residues. V shed 4 bases and J 3 bases; nucleotides not matched to a gene: 0. The CDR3 DNA reads TGTGCCAGCAGTGGGACAGGCTATAATTCACCCCTCCACTTT. It codes for CASSGTGYNSPLHF.

The chain couples TRBV10-3 to TRBJ2-5; possible D gene TRBD2, 6 bases. Germline values: CDR1 ENHRY, CDR2 SYGVKD. The V and J ends lost 6 bases and 5 bases respectively, with 16 bases between them. The CDR3 contains 14 residues. CDR3 residues: CAISERRDGETQYF. The CDR3, as DNA: TGTGCCATCAGCGAACGGAGGGATGGCGAGACCCAGTACTTC.

This clone was seen once. Other DNA sequences of this sample code for an identical CDR3. The chain combines TRBV9 with TRBJ1-1; TRBD1 might be the D (6 bases). This CDR3 comprises 14 residues. V lost 0 bases and J 4 bases, leaving 10 bases between the germline ends. Per the germline V gene, CDR1 is SGDLS and CDR2 is YYNGEE. DNA for the CDR3: TGTGCCAGCAGCGTAGGCACAGGGCCCACTGAAGCTTTCTTT. It translates to CASSVGTGPTEAFF.

J is TRBJ2-3 and V is TRBV4-1; a weak D match, TRBD1 (5 bases). In germline, CDR1 is MGHRA, CDR2 YSYEKL. V gave up 4 bases and J gave up 0 bases, with 20 bases separating them. The CDR3 is 18 amino acids. In DNA, the CDR3 is TGCGCCAGCAGCCCGTTAGTGGGCAGGACAACTAGCACAGATACGCAGTATTTT. It is translated as CASSPLVGRTTSTDTQYF.

V is TRBV7-2 and J is TRBJ2-3; 10 bases fit TRBD2. The CDR3 has 18 residues. The germline V gene encodes CDR1 SGHTA and CDR2 FQGNSA. The J segment lost 3 bases and the V segment lost 5 bases, leaving 14 bases of the junction unmatched. CDR3 DNA sequence: TGTGCCAGCAGCCCCCGGGGGACTAGCGAGGGGCGGACAGATACGCAGTATTTT. This encodes CASSPRGTSEGRTDTQYF.

CDR3 protein: CASSSYPGTGGHQPQHF. The CDR3 nucleotides are TGTGCCAGCAGTTCATACCCCGGGACAGGGGGTCATCAGCCCCAGCATTTT. V usage is TRBV27 and J usage is TRBJ1-5, with 11 bases aligning to TRBD1. CDR1 is MNHEY, CDR2 SMNVEV, per germline (reference sequence). V shed 4 bases and J 5 bases; nucleotides not matched to a gene: 10. The CDR3 sequence is 17 residues long.

This chain connects TRBV29-1 to TRBJ2-7, with 9 bases identical to TRBD1. The V segment lost 8 bases and the J segment 2 bases; nucleotides outside the gene matches: 7. CDR1 is SQVTM, CDR2 ANQGSEA, per germline. This CDR3 region has 13 residues. CDR3 coding DNA: TGCAGCACCCGGACAGGGGAAGCCTACGAGCAGTACTTC. This encodes CSTRTGEAYEQYF.

The rearrangement links TRBV7-8 to TRBJ2-3, with TRBD2 identical over 8 bases. CDR1 is SGHVS and CDR2 is FQNEAQ in the germline V gene. This CDR3 has 17 amino acids. V dropped 5 bases and J dropped 2; count of bases not matched to a gene: 12. CDR3 bases: TGTGCCAGCAGCCCGAGAGGTCCTAGCGGGTTCACAGATACGCAGTATTTT. Its translation: CASSPRGPSGFTDTQYF.

The chain recombines TRBV29-1 with TRBJ1-6, with TRBD1 as a possible D gene (5 bases). The CDR3 is 14 residues long. Germline CDR1 is SQVTM and CDR2 is ANQGSEA. V gave up 6 bases and J gave up 6 bases, with 15 bases separating them. The DNA for the CDR3 is TGCAGCGTGTCGGAAGGGCAGGGTAATTCACCCCTCCACTTT. This codes for CSVSEGQGNSPLHF.

This rearrangement joins TRBV14 to TRBJ1-2; D gene unclear. Between the trimmed V and J ends, which lost 2 bases and 8 bases, there was a span of 18 bases. From germline, CDR1 is SGHDN and CDR2 FVKESK. This CDR3 comprises 15 residues. CDR3 residues: CASSQNYRVLSGYTF. The CDR3, as DNA: TGTGCCAGCAGCCAAAATTATCGGGTCCTATCAGGCTACACCTTC.